This record covers a single TCR beta chain. An immunoSEQ assay, version v3.0, was performed at survey level. Generated by immunoSEQ multiplex PCR, the TCRdb table keeps only in-frame clones and is missing some. The sample includes about 27,000 clones, about 82% of them seen just once. This sample is drawn from a study of long-term antiretroviral therapy in people with HIV. The CDR3 extends over 17 amino acids. The junction had 11 bases not matched to a gene; V was cut back by 4 bases and J by 2 bases. Germline V gives CDR1 MGHRA, CDR2 YSYEKL. This clonotype originated in a man between 18 and 29 years old with HIV. The sample here was unsorted PBMCs, taken 0.8 years before starting antiretroviral therapy. The chain has TRBV4-1 and TRBJ1-1; 9 bases fit TRBD1. The CDR3 DNA sequence: TGCGCCAGCAGCCCCAGTCCCGGGACAGGGACAAACACTGAAGCTTTCTTT. This gives the protein CASSPSPGTGTNTEAFF.